Listed below are T cell receptor beta chains from one sample, sequenced in a study of blood T cell repertoires in COVID-19. The data were produced by immunoSEQ multiplex PCR, yet TCRdb's version contains in-frame clones alone and is incomplete. Of 70,000 or so clones listed, 90% are singletons. The sample was peripheral blood. The source of these receptors is a human donor in a cohort sampled during active COVID-19. Both conserved end residues are part of each CDR3. D genes are given only for firm matches. Size values are once, few and many counts, or a class for expanded clones, and some rows have none.

v_gene: TRBV7-9
j_gene: TRBJ2-1
abundance: once
d_gene: TRBD2
CDR3aa: CASSSRTSVYNEQFF
CDR3nt: TGTGCCAGCAGCTCTAGGACTAGCGTATACAATGAGCAGTTCTTC

v_gene: TRBV20-1
j_gene: TRBJ2-5
abundance: once
d_gene: .
CDR3aa: CSARIQETQYF
CDR3nt: TGCAGTGCTAGAATACAAGAGACCCAGTACTTC

v_gene: TRBV7-9
j_gene: TRBJ1-6
abundance: .
d_gene: .
CDR3aa: CASSADSANSPLHF
CDR3nt: TGTGCCAGCAGCGCCGACAGCGCCAATTCACCCCTCCACTTT

v_gene: TRBV10-3
j_gene: TRBJ2-6
abundance: .
d_gene: TRBD1
CDR3aa: CAIRAGQENSGANVLTF
CDR3nt: TGTGCCATCAGAGCCGGACAGGAAAACTCTGGGGCCAACGTCCTGACTTTC

v_gene: TRBV7-3
j_gene: TRBJ1-2
abundance: .
d_gene: TRBD1
CDR3aa: CASSFLAPRRTGGIPYGYTF
CDR3nt: TGTGCCAGCAGCTTCCTTGCTCCTAGGCGGACAGGGGGGATCCCCTATGGCTACACCTTC

v_gene: TRBV6-6
j_gene: TRBJ2-1
abundance: .
d_gene: .
CDR3aa: CASRSPSDRDNEQFF
CDR3nt: TGTGCCAGCAGATCCCCTAGCGACAGAGACAATGAGCAGTTCTTC

v_gene: TRBV7-9
j_gene: TRBJ2-5
abundance: .
d_gene: .
CDR3aa: CASSPDERGGWIETQYF
CDR3nt: TGTGCCAGCAGCCCCGACGAGAGAGGAGGTTGGATAGAGACCCAGTACTTC

v_gene: TRBV6-4
j_gene: TRBJ2-3
abundance: few
d_gene: .
CDR3aa: CASSPEATDTQYF
CDR3nt: TGTGCCAGCTCCCCGGAGGCGACAGATACGCAGTATTTT

v_gene: TRBV30
j_gene: TRBJ1-1
abundance: .
d_gene: TRBD1
CDR3aa: CAWSRDRVNTEAFF
CDR3nt: TGTGCCTGGAGCAGGGACAGGGTCAACACTGAAGCTTTCTTT

v_gene: TRBV7-3
j_gene: TRBJ2-6
abundance: .
d_gene: TRBD1
CDR3aa: CASSLRQGKSGANVLTF
CDR3nt: TGTGCCAGCAGCTTAAGACAGGGGAAGTCTGGGGCCAACGTCCTGACTTTC

v_gene: TRBV28
j_gene: TRBJ1-4
abundance: .
d_gene: .
CDR3aa: CASRGTLGMNEKLFF
CDR3nt: TGTGCCAGCAGGGGGACACTAGGGATGAATGAAAAACTGTTTTTT

v_gene: TRBV5-1
j_gene: TRBJ2-5
abundance: .
d_gene: TRBD2
CDR3aa: CASSLAGGRQETQYF
CDR3nt: TGCGCCAGCAGCTTGGCGGGGGGGCGCCAAGAGACCCAGTACTTC

v_gene: TRBV13
j_gene: TRBJ2-5
abundance: .
d_gene: .
CDR3aa: CASSLSVSETQYF
CDR3nt: TGTGCCAGCAGCTTAAGCGTTTCGGAGACCCAGTACTTC

v_gene: TRBV28
j_gene: TRBJ1-5
abundance: .
d_gene: .
CDR3aa: CASIQFRGLDQPQHF
CDR3nt: TGTGCCAGCATCCAATTCCGCGGCCTGGATCAGCCCCAGCATTTT

v_gene: TRBV30
j_gene: TRBJ2-2
abundance: .
d_gene: .
CDR3aa: CACGRATGELFF
CDR3nt: TGTGCCTGCGGCAGGGCGACCGGGGAGCTGTTTTTT

v_gene: TRBV9
j_gene: TRBJ2-7
abundance: .
d_gene: .
CDR3aa: CASSVGQGSEEQYF
CDR3nt: TGTGCCAGCAGCGTAGGGCAGGGGTCCGAGGAGCAGTACTTC

v_gene: TRBV13
j_gene: TRBJ2-1
abundance: .
d_gene: TRBD2
CDR3aa: CASSLDLAGGEQFF
CDR3nt: TGTGCCAGCAGCTTAGATCTAGCGGGAGGTGAGCAGTTCTTC

v_gene: TRBV27
j_gene: TRBJ1-1
abundance: .
d_gene: .
CDR3aa: CASSFHSAAEAFF
CDR3nt: TGTGCCAGCAGCTTCCACAGTGCCGCGGAAGCTTTCTTT

v_gene: TRBV20-1
j_gene: TRBJ1-2
abundance: .
d_gene: TRBD1
CDR3aa: CSASRFRDRGLPNYGYTF
CDR3nt: TGCAGTGCTAGTCGTTTCCGGGACAGGGGGCTCCCTAACTATGGCTACACCTTC

v_gene: TRBV7-2
j_gene: TRBJ2-6
abundance: .
d_gene: .
CDR3aa: CASSPSWTGANVLTF
CDR3nt: TGTGCCAGCAGCCCTAGCTGGACTGGGGCCAACGTCCTGACTTTC

v_gene: TRBV5-1
j_gene: TRBJ2-3
abundance: .
d_gene: TRBD2
CDR3aa: CASSLGGSILDTQYF
CDR3nt: TGCGCCAGCAGCTTGGGCGGGAGCATATTAGATACGCAGTATTTT

v_gene: TRBV15
j_gene: TRBJ2-7
abundance: .
d_gene: TRBD2
CDR3aa: CATSRDRTSGTYEQYF
CDR3nt: TGTGCCACCAGCAGAGATAGGACTAGCGGGACCTACGAGCAGTACTTC

v_gene: TRBV15
j_gene: TRBJ2-3
abundance: .
d_gene: TRBD1
CDR3aa: CATSPRDRAADTQYF
CDR3nt: TGTGCCACCAGCCCCCGGGACAGGGCGGCAGATACGCAGTATTTT